This TCR beta chain was recovered during a study of shared clonotypes between healthy human individuals. Study-level results: Naive subsets generally exceeded memory subsets in estimated richness. Tissue TCR repertoires likely differ from these blood-only repertoires.

Profiled with immunoSEQ multiplex PCR; TCRdb holds only in-frame clones, not every one. Found here are a few million clones, 90% to 95% of them singletons; the top ten hold under 0.45%. Each of the donors was a healthy adult who was HIV-negative and had not had a recent acute infection or vaccination. Caucasian adults living in Nashville, Tennessee, provided all samples. CDR1 is SNHLY and CDR2 is FYNNEI in the germline V gene. This CDR3 spans 14 amino acids. V shed 7 bases and J shed 2 bases, with 13 bases lying between them. Points on this clone: Its antigen is still unknown.

This clonotype was obtained from a man aged 18-30 years in good health. Some clones in this sample may be carry-over from other donors' samples. The chain recombines TRBV2 with TRBJ2-3; perhaps TRBD2 as D (6 bases). What was sequenced was naive CD4+ T cells from PBMCs. The subset: CD45RA+ positively selected. Here the CDR3 reads CASKEVRDTDTQYF. Written as DNA, the CDR3 is TGTGCCAGCAAGGAGGTGCGGGACACAGATACGCAGTATTTT.